This T cell receptor beta chain originates from a study of shared clonotypes between healthy human individuals. About the study: Every donor yielded three CD4 naive, three CD4 memory, two CD8 naive and one CD8 memory plate. Whole-study results and caveats: Estimated clonotype richness was generally higher in naive than memory subsets.

On this clone: Its specificity is unknown.

Trimming took off 2 bases at V and 0 bases at J, with 11 bases between the two ends. This CDR3 contains 15 residues. From germline, CDR1 is MNHEY and CDR2 SVGAGI. The repertoire was sequenced with immunoSEQ multiplex PCR; TCRdb's copy has only in-frame clones and lacks some. The table includes about 800,000 clones, approximately 96% detected once. Naive CD8 cells, CD45RO-negative and positively selected for CCR7, excluded terminally differentiated effector memory CD45RA+ cells. J is TRBJ2-7 and V is TRBV6-5; tentative D call: TRBD1 (5 bases). Material for sequencing was naive CD8+ T cells sorted from blood. The source of this sequence is a man aged 30 to 45 in good health. The CDR3 bases are TGTGCCAGCAGTTACACCCCGGACAACTCCTACGAGCAGTACTTC. It encodes CASSYTPDNSYEQYF.